The 25 T cell receptor beta chains below come from one sample, sequenced in a study of T cell changes during pregnancy in multiple sclerosis. This table comes from immunoSEQ multiplex PCR, and its TCRdb copy is limited to in-frame clones, with some not included. The sample includes tens of thousands of clones, about 92% of them seen just once. The sequencing used peripheral blood, collected after pregnancy. Receptors originate from a female donor with multiple sclerosis, enrolled in a pregnancy study.

The chain has TRBV5-8 and TRBJ2-5; D is possibly TRBD2 (5 bases). The V and J ends lost 0 bases and 4 bases respectively, with 7 bases between them. Germline V gene lookup returns CDR1 SGHTS and CDR2 YDEGEE. The CDR3 length is 13 residues. This chain's CDR3 is CASSLARGETQYF. Here the CDR3 DNA reads TGTGCCAGCAGCTTGGCTCGGGGAGAGACCCAGTACTTC. Looking up the rest from reference TRBV5-8 and TRBJ2-5 gives the full variable domain: EAGVTQSPTHLIKTRGQQATLRCSPISGHTSVYWYQQALGLGLQFLLWYDEGEERNRGNFPPRFSGRQFPNYSSELNVNALELEDSALYLCASSLARGETQYFGPGTRLLVL.

This clone occurred once. The gene calls are TRBV28 and TRBJ2-1; possible D gene TRBD1, 5 bases. Trimming shortened V by 5 bases and J by 5 bases, and 25 bases separated the two germline ends. Germline lookup yields CDR1 MDHEN and CDR2 SYDVKM. CDR3 length: 18 residues. The CDR3: CASSPPGLGRRRNNEQFF. The CDR3 DNA reads as TGTGCCAGCAGTCCCCCCGGGTTGGGGCGGCGCAGGAACAATGAGCAGTTCTTC.

The chain joins TRBV28 to TRBJ1-1; 7 bases match TRBD1. Germline trimming cut 5 bases from V and 4 bases from J; bases unmatched to any gene: 4. The CDR3 consists of 13 residues. The germline gives CDR1 MDHEN, CDR2 SYDVKM. CDR3 sequence: CASSLQGGTEAFF. CDR3 nucleotides: TGTGCCAGCAGTCTTCAGGGGGGCACTGAAGCTTTCTTT.

The V gene is TRBV7-6, the J gene TRBJ2-2, with 7 bases fitting TRBD1. CDR1 and CDR2 from the germline V gene are SGHVS and FNYEAQ. V gave up 5 bases and J gave up 1 base; unmatched junction bases: 10. CDR3 length: 17 residues. CDR3 DNA sequence: TGTGCCAGCAGCCCCAGGGGGAGCACGGAGAACACCGGGGAGCTGTTTTTT. Translating gives CASSPRGSTENTGELFF.

This chain connects TRBV5-1 to TRBJ2-3; D uncertain. The CDR3 spans 17 residues. V was trimmed by 0 bases and J by 0 bases, leaving 14 bases between them. CDR1 and CDR2 from the germline V gene are SGHRS and YFSETQ. The chain's CDR3 is CASSLDIRRPSTDTQYF. The CDR3 DNA reads TGCGCCAGCAGCTTGGATATCCGGCGGCCGAGCACAGATACGCAGTATTTT.

The CDR3 is CASSRTGGNQPQHF. The CDR3 nucleotides are TGTGCCAGTAGTCGGACAGGGGGCAATCAGCCCCAGCATTTT. The chain has TRBV19 and TRBJ1-5, with 9 bases that match TRBD1. The germline V gene encodes CDR1 LNHDA and CDR2 SQIVND (reference sequence). The CDR3 consists of 14 residues. The V segment lost 5 bases and the J segment 2 bases; nucleotides outside the gene matches: 1. Filled out from reference TRBV19 and TRBJ1-5, the complete variable domain reads DGGITQSPKYLFRKEGQNVTLSCEQNLNHDAMYWYRQDPGQGLRLIYYSQIVNDFQKGDIAEGYSVSREKKESFPLTVTSAQKNPTAFYLCASSRTGGNQPQHFGDGTRLSIL.

The chain joins TRBV18 to TRBJ1-2; no definite D call. This CDR3 comprises 14 residues. Germline V CDR1 and CDR2: KGHSH, LQKENI. V was trimmed by 0 bases and J by 4 bases, leaving 9 bases between them. CDR3 sequence: CASSPPTPSYGYTF. The CDR3 bases are TGTGCCAGCTCACCACCTACACCATCCTATGGCTACACCTTC.

The rearrangement joins TRBV7-2 to TRBJ1-5, with 9 bases identical to TRBD1. Germline lookup yields CDR1 SGHTA and CDR2 FQGNSA. The CDR3 contains 17 residues. Germline trimming cut 5 bases from V and 2 bases from J; bases unmatched to any gene: 10. The CDR3 loop is CASSLQQGAMGNQPQHF. The CDR3 DNA reads TGTGCCAGCAGCCTACAACAGGGGGCGATGGGCAATCAGCCCCAGCATTTT.

This clone was seen once. CDR3 in amino acids: CSVGGGQNIQYF. The CDR3 bases are TGCAGCGTTGGGGGGGGACAAAACATTCAGTACTTC. The chain carries TRBV29-1 and TRBJ2-4; 7 nucleotides match TRBD2. From germline, CDR1 is SQVTM and CDR2 ANQGSEA. The CDR3 sequence is 12 residues long. With 4 bases clipped from V and 5 bases from J, the junction kept 2 bases outside the gene matches.

The chain carries TRBV5-1 and TRBJ2-3, with 7 bases that match TRBD2. J lost 6 bases, V lost 2 bases, and 6 bases had no gene match. Germline lookup yields CDR1 SGHRS and CDR2 YFSETQ. The CDR3 totals 14 residues. The CDR3, as DNA: TGCGCCAGCAGCTTAGGACTAGTGAGCGATACGCAGTATTTT. Its protein product is CASSLGLVSDTQYF. Together with reference TRBV5-1 and TRBJ2-3, the CDR3 gives the full variable domain: KAGVTQTPRYLIKTRGQQVTLSCSPISGHRSVSWYQQTPGQGLQFLFEYFSETQRNKGNFPGRFSGRQFSNSRSEMNVSTLELGDSALYLCASSLGLVSDTQYFGPGTRLTVL.

This clone appeared once. The chain links TRBV6-1 to TRBJ2-5; 14 nucleotides align to TRBD2. CDR1 and CDR2 from the germline V gene are MNHNS and SASEGT. This CDR3 contains 19 residues. The junction had 12 bases not matched to a gene; V was cut back by 1 base and J by 5 bases. The CDR3 coding sequence is TGTGCCAGCAGTGAAGGACAATCGGGACTAGCGGGAGAAGGGGAGACCCAGTACTTC. Translated, it gives CASSEGQSGLAGEGETQYF.

The CDR3 region is CSVKLRTGGEETQYF. CDR3 sequence (DNA): TGCAGCGTCAAGCTACGGACAGGGGGCGAGGAGACCCAGTACTTC. The gene calls are TRBV29-1 and TRBJ2-5; 11 bases line up with TRBD1. The CDR3 spans 15 residues. Germline assignment: CDR1 SQVTM and CDR2 ANQGSEA. J was trimmed by 5 bases and V by 6 bases; bases with no gene match: 11.

The chain combines TRBV6-5 with TRBJ2-1; 9 bases match TRBD2. Unmatched junction bases numbered 9, after V lost 6 bases and J lost 6 bases. The CDR3 has 15 amino acids. CDR1 is MNHEY and CDR2 is SVGAGI in the germline V gene. Written as DNA, the CDR3 is TGTGCCAGCAGGAGCCTCGGGACTAGCAGCAATGAGCAGTTCTTC. The encoded protein is CASRSLGTSSNEQFF.

The rearrangement uses TRBV4-1 and TRBJ2-7, with D uncertain. This CDR3 region has 15 residues. V dropped 0 bases and J dropped 0 bases, with 9 bases sitting between them. CDR1 MGHRA and CDR2 YSYEKL come from the germline V gene. CDR3 amino acids: CASSQETSSSYEQYF. CDR3 coding DNA: TGCGCCAGCAGCCAAGAAACCTCGAGCTCCTACGAGCAGTACTTC.

This chain links TRBV10-1 with TRBJ2-5, with 11 bases aligning to TRBD1. V was pared by 6 bases and J by 4 bases, with 4 bases of the junction left unmatched. The germline gives CDR1 WNHNN, CDR2 SYGVQD (reference sequence). The CDR3 totals 14 residues. CDR3 sequence (DNA): TGCGCCAGCAGACCCGGGACAGGGGGAGAGACCCAGTACTTC. Its protein is CASRPGTGGETQYF.

The CDR3 is CASSFLDEQYF. The CDR3 nucleotides are TGTGCCAGCTCCTTCTTAGACGAGCAGTACTTC. The V call is TRBV25-1, the J call TRBJ2-7; unclear D gene. V lost 8 bases, J lost 5 bases, and 10 bases lay in between. This CDR3 comprises 11 residues. The germline gives CDR1 MGHDK, CDR2 SYGVNS.

The chain is built from TRBV27 and TRBJ1-1; tentatively, D is TRBD1 (5 bases). The CDR3 length is 11 residues. The germline V gene has CDR1 MNHEY and CDR2 SMNVEV (reference sequence). The CDR3 bases are TGTCCTTTTCAGGGAAACACTGAAGCTTTCTTT. Translating gives CPFQGNTEAFF.

This sequence joins TRBV7-9 and TRBJ2-4; the match to TRBD2 covers 11 bases. The V and J ends lost 6 bases and 6 bases, in that order; junction bases with no gene match: 7. The germline CDR1 and CDR2 sequences are SEHNR and FQNEAQ (reference sequence). This CDR3 is 15 amino acids long. Here the CDR3 reads CASRPTSGRGNIQYF. The CDR3 DNA sequence: TGTGCCAGCAGACCCACTAGCGGGAGAGGAAACATTCAGTACTTC.

The chain has TRBV28 and TRBJ1-4; no firm D call. CDR3 length: 18 residues. The V gene's germline CDR1 is MDHEN and CDR2 SYDVKM. The germline V and J ends were trimmed by 4 bases and 0 bases, with 18 bases remaining between them. The CDR3 is CASSYTYDQLATNEKLFF. The CDR3 bases are TGTGCCAGCAGTTACACATACGACCAGCTAGCAACTAATGAAAAACTGTTTTTT.

The chain joins TRBV27 to TRBJ1-4, with D possibly being TRBD1 (6 bases). The CDR3 loop spans 16 amino acids. Looked up from germline, CDR1 is MNHEY and CDR2 is SMNVEV (reference sequence). The germline V and J ends were trimmed by 2 bases and 4 bases, with 14 bases remaining between them. The CDR3 sequence is CASSLRGTRGNEKLFF. In nucleotides, the CDR3 is TGTGCCAGCAGTTTAAGGGGGACGAGGGGTAATGAAAAACTGTTTTTT. The variable domain in full, with the rest retrieved from reference TRBV27 and TRBJ1-4, is EAQVTQNPRYLITVTGKKLTVTCSQNMNHEYMSWYRQDPGLGLRQIYYSMNVEVTDKGDVPEGYKVSRKEKRNFPLILESPSPNQTSLYFCASSLRGTRGNEKLFFGSGTQLSVL.

The chain is built from TRBV5-6 and TRBJ2-6; D remains unclear. CDR1 SGHDT and CDR2 YYEEEE come from the germline V gene. V was clipped by 2 bases and J by 1 base, with 4 bases between them. The CDR3 is 14 amino acids. CDR3 sequence: CASSFPSGANVLTF. The CDR3 DNA follows: TGTGCCAGCAGCTTCCCTTCTGGGGCCAACGTCCTGACTTTC. Full variable domain (remainder filled in from reference TRBV5-6 and TRBJ2-6): DAGVTQSPTHLIKTRGQQVTLRCSPKSGHDTVSWYQQALGQGPQFIFQYYEEEERQRGNFPDRFSGHQFPNYSSELNVNALLLGDSALYLCASSFPSGANVLTFGAGSRLTVL.

This clone was detected once. DNA for the CDR3: TGTGCCAGCAGCCCCCAAGCGGGAGGCATCACCGGGGAGCTGTTTTTT. This encodes CASSPQAGGITGELFF. The V and J genes are TRBV11-3 and TRBJ2-2, with 9 bases lining up with TRBD2. Germline loops: CDR1 SGHNT, CDR2 YENEEA. The V and J ends lost 5 bases and 4 bases, in that order; junction bases with no gene match: 8. CDR3 size: 16 residues.

The rearrangement uses TRBV9 and TRBJ2-5; 9 positions agree with TRBD2. With V trimmed by 1 base and J by 5 bases, 6 bases remained unmatched. Germline loops: CDR1 SGDLS, CDR2 YYNGEE. This CDR3 comprises 15 residues. This chain's CDR3 is CASSVTSGSLETQYF. DNA of the CDR3: TGTGCCAGCAGCGTAACTAGCGGGTCCCTCGAGACCCAGTACTTC.

The chain combines TRBV4-2 with TRBJ1-2; tentatively, D is TRBD1 (6 bases). Per the germline V gene, CDR1 is LGHNA and CDR2 is YNFKEQ. V lost 1 base and J 6 bases, leaving 15 bases between the germline ends. CDR3 length: 15 amino acids. The CDR3, as DNA: TGTGCCAGCAGCCAAGGGGCTGGGGGCGCGGATGGCTACACCTTC. Its protein product is CASSQGAGGADGYTF.

This clone was observed once. The chain couples TRBV2 to TRBJ2-7, with 9 bases matching TRBD2. Germline CDR1 and CDR2: SNHLY and FYNNEI. The CDR3 extends over 15 amino acids. The junction had 11 bases not matched to a gene; V was cut back by 7 bases and J by 4 bases. DNA for the CDR3: TGTGCCAGCAAAGCACGGCTGCGGGAGGGGTACGAGCAGTACTTC. Its translation is CASKARLREGYEQYF. Variable domain in full (rest from reference TRBV2 and TRBJ2-7): EPEVTQTPSHQVTQMGQEVILRCVPISNHLYFYWYRQILGQKVEFLVSFYNNEISEKSEIFDDQFSVERPDGSNFTLKIRSTKLEDSAMYFCASKARLREGYEQYFGPGTRLTVT.